The TCR beta chain described here comes from a study of preoperative IRX-2 immunotherapy in early breast cancer. The assay was immunoSEQ multiplex PCR, and TCRdb's table has in-frame clones only and misses some. This table holds around 3,000 clones, 69% found once. This CDR3 comprises 14 residues. Treatment defined: preoperative locoregional IRX-2 cytokine immunotherapy. Patients received preoperative, locoregional IRX-2 cytokine immunotherapy in a phase Ib study. Specimen: tumor tissue, collected before IRX-2 immunotherapy. This TCR came from a human donor with breast cancer. V is TRBV1 and J is TRBJ2-7; the table assigns TRBD1, which was not confirmed against the DNA. TRBV1 is shown as a pseudogene. The CDR3: CASSQGQQNYEQYF. The CDR3 DNA reads TGCGCCAGCAGCCAGGGACAGCAAAACTACGAGCAGTACTTC.